The present entry profiles one TCR beta chain with its context. This table comes from immunoSEQ multiplex PCR, and its TCRdb copy is limited to in-frame clones, with some not included. The sample includes some 100,000 clones, around four fifths of them seen just once. This sample is drawn from a study of OX40 agonist ivuxolimab in advanced cancers. The V end lost 5 bases, the J end lost 3 bases, and 11 bases lay between the germline ends. The CDR3 is made up of 14 amino acids. Germline lookup yields CDR1 SGHRS and CDR2 YFSETQ. This chain links TRBV5-1 with TRBJ2-2; D perhaps matches TRBD2 (5 bases). The specimen comprised CD4+ or CD8+ T cells sorted from blood, sampled in a trial of the OX40 agonist ivuxolimab. The receptor was derived from an adult with an advanced solid tumor such as melanoma, head and neck, liver or kidney cancer. CDR3 amino acids: CASSPRDHTGELFF. The CDR3 DNA is TGCGCCAGCAGTCCGAGGGATCACACCGGGGAGCTGTTTTTT. Based on the CDR3 plus reference TRBV5-1 and TRBJ2-2, the full variable domain is KAGVTQTPRYLIKTRGQQVTLSCSPISGHRSVSWYQQTPGQGLQFLFEYFSETQRNKGNFPGRFSGRQFSNSRSEMNVSTLELGDSALYLCASSPRDHTGELFFGEGSRLTVL.